This T cell receptor (beta chain) was captured in a study of cytomegalovirus exposure and HLA in healthy donors. Study-wide context: The roughly 700 first-cohort repertoires and the 95 to 150 validation repertoires shared the same platform, a later analysis reported.

Method: immunoSEQ multiplex PCR; TCRdb's copy keeps in-frame clones and lacks some. Here the sample spans 250,000 to 400,000 clones, 88% being singletons. V lost 0 bases, J lost 3 bases, and 15 bases lay in between. This CDR3 spans 17 amino acids. The germline V gene encodes CDR1 SEHNR and CDR2 FQNEAQ (reference sequence). V is TRBV7-9 and J is TRBJ1-5; TRBD1 is a possible D gene (6 bases). This receptor was taken from a man aged 30 to 39 in good health and CMV-seronegative. The source material was PBMCs. Here the CDR3 DNA reads TGTGCCAGCAGCTTAGCTCGGGGGGCTTTTGACAATCAGCCCCAGCATTTT. Protein sequence: CASSLARGAFDNQPQHF. Full variable domain (missing parts from reference TRBV7-9 and TRBJ1-5): DTGVSQNPRHKITKRGQNVTFRCDPISEHNRLYWYRQTLGQGPEFLTYFQNEAQLEKSRLLSDRFSAERPKGSFSTLEIQRTEQGDSAMYLCASSLARGAFDNQPQHFGDGTRLSIL.